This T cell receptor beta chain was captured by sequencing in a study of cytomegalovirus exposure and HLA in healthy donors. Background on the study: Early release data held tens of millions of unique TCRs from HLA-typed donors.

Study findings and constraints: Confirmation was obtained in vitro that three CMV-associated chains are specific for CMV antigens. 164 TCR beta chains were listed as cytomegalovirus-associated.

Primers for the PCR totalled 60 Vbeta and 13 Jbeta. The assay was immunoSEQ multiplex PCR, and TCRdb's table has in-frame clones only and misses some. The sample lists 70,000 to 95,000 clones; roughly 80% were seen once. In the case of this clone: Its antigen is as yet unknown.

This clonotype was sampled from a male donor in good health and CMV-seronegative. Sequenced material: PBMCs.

The CDR3 sequence: CASRGQGPSNQPQHF. The CDR3 coding sequence is TGTGCCAGCAGGGGACAGGGGCCCAGCAATCAGCCCCAGCATTTT. The chain recombines TRBV6-5 with TRBJ1-5, with TRBD1 matching 10 bases. From germline, CDR1 is MNHEY and CDR2 SVGAGI. CDR3 length: 15 residues. With V trimmed by 6 bases and J by 1 base, 3 bases remained unmatched.